A selection of T cell receptor beta chains follows, all from one sample in a study of T cells in Graves' hyperthyroidism and ophthalmopathy. MiXCR was run by TCRdb on the multiplex PCR reads, yielding one entry per CDR3 protein. The profile covers about 600,000 distinct CDR3 sequences, with more than 15% appearing a single time and less than 3.5% taken by the ten largest. Sequenced: blood. The receptors were sampled from a woman aged 40 to 49 with Graves' ophthalmopathy. CDR3s include the opening cysteine and the closing phenylalanine or tryptophan. The order of the fields is clone size, CDR3 length, J gene, V gene, D gene, CDR3 protein, CDR3 DNA. D genes are given only for firm matches. For some rows the clone size is stated as once, few or many, or as a class when expanded; others skip it.

abundance: few
len: 17
j_gene: TRBJ2-1
v_gene: TRBV29-1
d_gene: -
CDR3aa: CSVVPSTGPPLYNEQFF
CDR3nt: TGCAGCGTTGTACCCAGTACAGGGCCACCGTTATACAATGAGCAGTTCTTC

abundance: -
len: 13
j_gene: TRBJ1-2
v_gene: TRBV20-1
d_gene: -
CDR3aa: CSAAQQLIYGYTF
CDR3nt: TGCAGTGCGGCCCAACAGCTCATCTATGGCTACACCTTC

abundance: -
len: 16
j_gene: TRBJ2-1
v_gene: TRBV14
d_gene: -
CDR3aa: CASSPTLGRKVNEQFF
CDR3nt: TGTGCCAGCAGCCCTACCCTGGGCAGGAAGGTGAATGAGCAGTTCTTC

abundance: -
len: 17
j_gene: TRBJ2-1
v_gene: TRBV15
d_gene: TRBD1
CDR3aa: CATSTRLGQGASNEQFF
CDR3nt: TGTGCCACCAGCACGCGCTTGGGACAGGGGGCATCTAATGAGCAGTTCTTC

abundance: many
len: 13
j_gene: TRBJ1-2
v_gene: TRBV12-3/TRBV12-4
d_gene: -
CDR3aa: CASSKKRQALDTF
CDR3nt: TGTGCCAGCAGCAAAAAACGACAGGCCTTAGACACCTTC

abundance: many
len: 17
j_gene: TRBJ1-5
v_gene: TRBV19
d_gene: -
CDR3aa: CASSTLSTATSNQPQHF
CDR3nt: TGTGCCAGTAGTACCCTCTCGACCGCAACGAGCAATCAGCCCCAGCATTTT

abundance: few
len: 14
j_gene: TRBJ1-6
v_gene: TRBV4-1
d_gene: TRBD1
CDR3aa: CASSQPGQGRPLHF
CDR3nt: TGCGCCAGCAGCCAACCGGGACAGGGGAGACCCCTCCACTTT

abundance: many
len: 14
j_gene: TRBJ2-7
v_gene: TRBV2
d_gene: -
CDR3aa: CASSFGTRNYEQYF
CDR3nt: TGTGCCAGCAGTTTTGGGACCCGTAACTACGAGCAGTACTTC

abundance: few
len: 15
j_gene: TRBJ1-2
v_gene: TRBV12-3/TRBV12-4
d_gene: TRBD1
CDR3aa: CASRYQGARGYGYTF
CDR3nt: TGTGCCAGCAGGTACCAGGGGGCGCGAGGCTATGGCTACACCTTC

abundance: many
len: 14
j_gene: TRBJ2-1
v_gene: TRBV30
d_gene: -
CDR3aa: CAWSFSPSYNEQFF
CDR3nt: TGTGCCTGGAGTTTTAGCCCCTCCTACAATGAGCAGTTCTTC

abundance: few
len: 15
j_gene: TRBJ2-3
v_gene: TRBV2
d_gene: -
CDR3aa: CASSARASSLHTQYF
CDR3nt: TGTGCCAGCAGTGCAAGAGCCAGTAGCTTGCATACGCAGTATTTT

abundance: -
len: 14
j_gene: TRBJ1-1
v_gene: TRBV15
d_gene: -
CDR3aa: CATSREVLGTEAFF
CDR3nt: TGTGCCACCAGCAGAGAGGTTTTGGGGACTGAAGCTTTCTTT

abundance: few
len: 14
j_gene: TRBJ2-3
v_gene: TRBV9
d_gene: -
CDR3aa: CASSVGRPQDTQYF
CDR3nt: TGTGCCAGCAGCGTAGGGCGGCCCCAAGATACGCAGTATTTT

abundance: many
len: 13
j_gene: TRBJ2-1
v_gene: TRBV6-2/TRBV6-3
d_gene: -
CDR3aa: CASSYRPGNEQFF
CDR3nt: TGTGCCAGCAGTTACCGACCGGGAAATGAGCAGTTCTTC

abundance: many
len: 13
j_gene: TRBJ2-1
v_gene: TRBV30
d_gene: TRBD2
CDR3aa: CAWGTSGIDEQFF
CDR3nt: TGTGCCTGGGGGACTAGCGGGATCGATGAGCAGTTCTTC

abundance: -
len: 17
j_gene: TRBJ2-1
v_gene: TRBV18
d_gene: TRBD1
CDR3aa: CASSHKEKTGAYNEQFF
CDR3nt: TGTGCCAGCTCACATAAAGAAAAGACAGGGGCCTACAATGAGCAGTTCTTC

abundance: -
len: 13
j_gene: TRBJ2-1
v_gene: TRBV12-3/TRBV12-4
d_gene: TRBD1
CDR3aa: CASSFTGGFEQFF
CDR3nt: TGTGCCAGCAGTTTCACAGGGGGCTTTGAGCAGTTCTTC

abundance: many
len: 14
j_gene: TRBJ2-2
v_gene: TRBV2
d_gene: -
CDR3aa: CASSSGANTGELFF
CDR3nt: TGTGCCAGCAGTTCCGGGGCGAACACCGGGGAGCTGTTTTTT

abundance: many
len: 13
j_gene: TRBJ2-7
v_gene: TRBV6-1
d_gene: -
CDR3aa: CASRGLTNYEQYF
CDR3nt: TGTGCCAGTAGGGGCCTAACGAACTACGAGCAGTACTTC

abundance: many
len: 15
j_gene: TRBJ1-2
v_gene: TRBV12-3/TRBV12-4
d_gene: -
CDR3aa: CASSLNGGQSYGYTF
CDR3nt: TGTGCCAGCAGTTTAAACGGGGGCCAGTCCTATGGCTACACCTTC

abundance: -
len: 17
j_gene: TRBJ2-1
v_gene: TRBV5-5
d_gene: -
CDR3aa: CASSQESTNAGYNEQFF
CDR3nt: TGTGCCAGCAGCCAAGAGTCTACTAATGCCGGCTACAATGAGCAGTTCTTC

abundance: many
len: 13
j_gene: TRBJ1-5
v_gene: TRBV2
d_gene: -
CDR3aa: CASSVGGDQPQHF
CDR3nt: TGTGCCAGCAGTGTTGGTGGGGACCAGCCCCAGCATTTT

abundance: many
len: 16
j_gene: TRBJ2-7
v_gene: TRBV28
d_gene: -
CDR3aa: CASSSPVEEQRYEQYF
CDR3nt: TGTGCCAGCAGTTCCCCGGTGGAGGAACAAAGGTACGAGCAGTACTTC

abundance: many
len: 12
j_gene: TRBJ2-1
v_gene: TRBV20-1
d_gene: -
CDR3aa: CSGAVSYNEQFF
CDR3nt: TGCAGTGGGGCAGTCTCCTACAATGAGCAGTTCTTC

abundance: many
len: 13
j_gene: TRBJ2-5
v_gene: TRBV14
d_gene: TRBD2
CDR3aa: CASSPGGRGTQYF
CDR3nt: TGTGCCAGCAGCCCGGGAGGAAGAGGGACCCAGTACTTC

abundance: few
len: 15
j_gene: TRBJ2-3
v_gene: TRBV4-1
d_gene: TRBD1
CDR3aa: CASSNRDSGADTQYF
CDR3nt: TGCGCCAGCAGCAACCGGGACAGTGGCGCAGATACGCAGTATTTT

abundance: many
len: 15
j_gene: TRBJ2-1
v_gene: TRBV28
d_gene: TRBD2
CDR3aa: CASSFHLGTSGIQFF
CDR3nt: TGTGCCAGCAGTTTCCACCTCGGGACTAGCGGCATTCAGTTCTTC